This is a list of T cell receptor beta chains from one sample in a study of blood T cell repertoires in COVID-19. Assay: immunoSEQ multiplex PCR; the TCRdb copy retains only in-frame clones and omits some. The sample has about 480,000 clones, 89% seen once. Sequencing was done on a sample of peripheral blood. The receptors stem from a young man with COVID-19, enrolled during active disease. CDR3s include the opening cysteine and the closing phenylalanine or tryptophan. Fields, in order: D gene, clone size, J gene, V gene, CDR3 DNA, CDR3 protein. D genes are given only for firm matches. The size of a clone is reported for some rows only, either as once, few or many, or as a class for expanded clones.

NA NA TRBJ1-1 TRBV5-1 TGCGCCAGCAGCTTGGCGGGACAGAACACTGAAGCTTTCTTT CASSLAGQNTEAFF
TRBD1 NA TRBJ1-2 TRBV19 TGTGCCAGTGCCCTGACTTACTGGCCCGCGGACAGGGACTATGGCTACACCTTC CASALTYWPADRDYGYTF
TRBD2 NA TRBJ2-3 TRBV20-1 TGCAGTGCTAGTGACGGGAGGGCCCTGGCAGATACGCAGTATTTT CSASDGRALADTQYF
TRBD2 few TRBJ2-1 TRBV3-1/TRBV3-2 TGTGCCAGCAGCCAAGATGCTAGCGGGGTCTACAATGAGCAGTTCTTC CASSQDASGVYNEQFF
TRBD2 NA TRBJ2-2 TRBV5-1 TGCGCCAGCAGCTTGACTAGCGGGAGTAAGGGGGAGCTGTTTTTT CASSLTSGSKGELFF
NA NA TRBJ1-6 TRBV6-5 TGTGCCAGCAGTTACTCCCACAGGGCCTCTAATTCACCCCTCCACTTT CASSYSHRASNSPLHF
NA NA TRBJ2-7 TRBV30 TGTGCCTGGGGCAGGTACGAGCAGTACTTC CAWGRYEQYF
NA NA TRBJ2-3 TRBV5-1 TGCGCCAGCAGCTCGAGTCGGGAGAGGGCAGATACGCAGTATTTT CASSSSRERADTQYF
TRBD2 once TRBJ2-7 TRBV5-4 TGTGCCAGCAGCTCCGGACTAGCGGGGTACGAGCAGTACTTC CASSSGLAGYEQYF
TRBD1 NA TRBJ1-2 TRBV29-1 TGCAGCGCGGGACAGGGAAAGGGCGGCTACACCTTC CSAGQGKGGYTF
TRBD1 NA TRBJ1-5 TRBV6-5 TGTGCCAGCAGTCGGACAGGGGGCAATCAGCCCCAGCATTTT CASSRTGGNQPQHF
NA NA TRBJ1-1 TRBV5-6 TGTGCCAGCAGCTTTTGGACAATGAACACTGAAGCTTTCTTT CASSFWTMNTEAFF
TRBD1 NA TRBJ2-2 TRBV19 TGTGCCAGTAGTGCGCCCCTCGGGACAGCGAACACCGGGGAGCTGTTTTTT CASSAPLGTANTGELFF
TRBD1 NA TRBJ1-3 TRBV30 TGTGCCTGGGGGGGCCAACGGGACAGCAGCTCTGGAAACACCATATATTTT CAWGGQRDSSSGNTIYF
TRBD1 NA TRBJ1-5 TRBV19 TGTGCCAGTAGTATTTACAGGGGGGTTCAGCCCCAGCATTTT CASSIYRGVQPQHF
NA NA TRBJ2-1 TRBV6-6 TGTGCCAGCAGTTTAGCGGACTCCTACAATGAGCAGTTCTTC CASSLADSYNEQFF
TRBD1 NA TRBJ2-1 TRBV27 TGTGCCAGCAGCCGGGACAGGGCCGACAATGAGCAGTTCTTC CASSRDRADNEQFF
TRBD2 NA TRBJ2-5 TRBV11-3 TGTGCCAGCAGCCTCAGCGTATGGGGACTAGCGGGAACGGAAGAGACCCAGTACTTC CASSLSVWGLAGTEETQYF
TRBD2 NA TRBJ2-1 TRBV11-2 TGTGCCAGCAGCTCGGGACTACTTTACAATGAGCAGTTCTTC CASSSGLLYNEQFF
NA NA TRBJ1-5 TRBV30 TGTGCCTGGAGGTCACCCTATAGCAATCAGCCCCAGCATTTT CAWRSPYSNQPQHF
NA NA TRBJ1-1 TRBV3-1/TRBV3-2 TGTGCCAGCAGCCAAGTTGGGCTTTGGGAGCGGTCAGCTTTCTTT CASSQVGLWERSAFF
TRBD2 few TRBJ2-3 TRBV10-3 TGTGCCATCAGCATGGGACTAGACGCAGATACGCAGTATTTT CAISMGLDADTQYF
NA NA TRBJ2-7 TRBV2 TGTGCCAGCAGTGAAACAAGGGGGGGAACCGCCTACGAGCAGTACTTC CASSETRGGTAYEQYF
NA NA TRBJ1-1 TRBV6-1 TGTGCCAGCAGTGAAGCGCGTACGGGAGGGGCTGAAGCTTTCTTT CASSEARTGGAEAFF
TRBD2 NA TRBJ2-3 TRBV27 TGTGCCAGCAGGGGACTAGCGGGCACAGATACGCAGTATTTT CASRGLAGTDTQYF
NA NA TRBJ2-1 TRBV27 TGTGCCAGCAGTTCGGCGGACTCCTACAATGAGCAGTTCTTC CASSSADSYNEQFF
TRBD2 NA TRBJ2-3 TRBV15 TGTGCCACCAGCAGTACACTAGCGTCTAGCACAGATACGCAGTATTTT CATSSTLASSTDTQYF
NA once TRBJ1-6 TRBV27 TGTGCCAGCAGTTTCTTCTCAGGGGTCCTCCACTTT CASSFFSGVLHF
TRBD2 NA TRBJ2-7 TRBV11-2 TGTGGGTCGGGGGGGCGCGAGCAGTACTTC CGSGGREQYF
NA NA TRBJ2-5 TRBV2 TGTGCCAGCAGTGGCCGACAGCAAGAGACCCAGTACTTC CASSGRQQETQYF
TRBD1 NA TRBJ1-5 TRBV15 TGTGCCACCAGCGCCCGCTTAGGGACAGGGGCTTCGGGTCAGCCCCAGCATTTT CATSARLGTGASGQPQHF
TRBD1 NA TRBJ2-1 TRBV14 TGTGCCAGCAGCCGGGACAGTTACAATGAGCAGTTCTTC CASSRDSYNEQFF
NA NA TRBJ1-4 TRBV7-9 TGTGCCAGTTCCGTCGGGGGAGGCACTAATGAAAAACTGTTTTTT CASSVGGGTNEKLFF
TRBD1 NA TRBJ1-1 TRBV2 TGTGCCAGCAATAAACAGGGGGCGAGGACTGAAGCTTTCTTT CASNKQGARTEAFF
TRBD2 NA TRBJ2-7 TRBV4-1 TGCGCCAGCAGCCAAGATATCGGTAGCGGGGTCGAGCAGTACTTC CASSQDIGSGVEQYF
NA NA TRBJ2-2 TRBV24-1 TGTGCCTCCTATATGGACCGGGATACCGGGGAGCTGTTTTTT CASYMDRDTGELFF
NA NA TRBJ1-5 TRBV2 TGTGCCAGCAGTGAAGGTGGTGGCAGGGAGGGTCAGCCCCAGCATTTT CASSEGGGREGQPQHF
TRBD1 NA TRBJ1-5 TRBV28 TGTGCCAGCAGTCTAGGACAGGGTACAGGATCGCAGCCCCAGCATTTT CASSLGQGTGSQPQHF
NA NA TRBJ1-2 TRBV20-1 TGCAGTGCTAGAGATCGTTTAGGGGCCACCTTC CSARDRLGATF
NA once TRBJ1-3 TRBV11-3 TGTGCCAGCAGCTTAGAGAGAGGGCCATACTCTGGAAACACCATATATTTT CASSLERGPYSGNTIYF
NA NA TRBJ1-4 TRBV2 TGTGCCAGCAGTGATGAGGGTCAAGAAAAACTGTTTTTT CASSDEGQEKLFF
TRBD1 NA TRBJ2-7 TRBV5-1 TGCGCCAGCAACTTTCAACCGACAGGGGGTGGATACGAGCAGTACTTC CASNFQPTGGGYEQYF